The source of this T cell receptor (beta chain) is a study of cytomegalovirus exposure and HLA in healthy donors. TCRdb's copy holds only in-frame clones and misses some; the assay was immunoSEQ multiplex PCR. Counted here are over 150,000 clones, 80% to 90% occurring once; the ten biggest clones make up approximately 2.4%. The CDR3 contains 13 residues. Germline V lookup: CDR1 SNHLY, CDR2 FYNNEI. V lost 3 bases and J 5 bases, leaving 10 bases between the germline ends. The V call is TRBV2, the J call TRBJ2-5, with D possibly being TRBD2 (6 bases). The source of this sequence is a woman under 30 in good health and CMV-seronegative. Sequenced material: PBMCs. This CDR3 is CASSDRERETQYF. The CDR3 DNA sequence: TGTGCCAGCAGTGACCGGGAGAGGGAGACCCAGTACTTC. The variable domain in full, with the rest retrieved from reference TRBV2 and TRBJ2-5, is EPEVTQTPSHQVTQMGQEVILRCVPISNHLYFYWYRQILGQKVEFLVSFYNNEISEKSEIFDDQFSVERPDGSNFTLKIRSTKLEDSAMYFCASSDRERETQYFGPGTRLLVL.